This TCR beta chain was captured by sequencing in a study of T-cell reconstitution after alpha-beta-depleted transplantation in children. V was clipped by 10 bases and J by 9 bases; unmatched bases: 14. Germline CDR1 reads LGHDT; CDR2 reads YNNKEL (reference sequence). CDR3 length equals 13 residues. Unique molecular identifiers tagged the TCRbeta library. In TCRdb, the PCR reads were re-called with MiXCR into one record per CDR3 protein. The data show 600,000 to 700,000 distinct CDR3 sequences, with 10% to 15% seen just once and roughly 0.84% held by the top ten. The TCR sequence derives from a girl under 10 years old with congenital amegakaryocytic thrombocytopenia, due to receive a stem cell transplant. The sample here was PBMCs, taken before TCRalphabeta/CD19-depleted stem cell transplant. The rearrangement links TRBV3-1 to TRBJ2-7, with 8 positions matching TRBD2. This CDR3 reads CATDGTRGWRQYF. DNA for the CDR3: TGTGCCACCGACGGGACTAGGGGATGGCGGCAGTACTTC.